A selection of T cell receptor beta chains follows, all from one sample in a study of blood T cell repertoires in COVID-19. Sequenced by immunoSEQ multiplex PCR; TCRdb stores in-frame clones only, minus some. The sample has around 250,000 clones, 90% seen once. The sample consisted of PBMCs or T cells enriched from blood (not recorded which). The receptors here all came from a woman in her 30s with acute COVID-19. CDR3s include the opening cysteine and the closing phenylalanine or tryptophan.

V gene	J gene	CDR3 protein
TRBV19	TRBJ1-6	CASNTRQADGNSPLHF
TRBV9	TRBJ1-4	CASSVGSEKLFF
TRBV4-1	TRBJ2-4	CASSQDLGDRGLPSKNIQYF
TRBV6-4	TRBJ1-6	CASSDSAADNSPLHF
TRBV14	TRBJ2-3	CASSQVKWGGTDTQYF
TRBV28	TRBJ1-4	CASSRIQGTNEKLFF
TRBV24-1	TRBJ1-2	CATSAPGGFGGYTF
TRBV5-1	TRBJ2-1	CASSWAGDNEQFF
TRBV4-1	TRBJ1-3	CASSLRTGEGNTIYF
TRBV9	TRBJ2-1	CASSVEIADYNEQFF
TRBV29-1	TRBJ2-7	CSVQRQGEQYF
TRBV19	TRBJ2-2	CASSQWTSGNTGELFF
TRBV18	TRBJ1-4	CASSYAQGLGEKLFF
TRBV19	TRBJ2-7	CASSEGAYEQYF
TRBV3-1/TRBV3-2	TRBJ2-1	CASSQVIDNEQFF
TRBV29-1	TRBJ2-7	CSVASTGSYEQYF